The next 9 T cell receptor beta chains were all read from a single sample in a study of T cell responses to AZD1222 COVID-19 vaccine (dated by TCRdb to the early 2020s). Sample time point, as interpreted from the label and publication: baseline before first vaccination. The protocol used for the library was the immunoSEQ multiplex PCR assay. What TCRdb holds here is the immuneACCESS table cut down to in-frame rearrangements. Part of the clones is not present; checked against another copy, under half of the missing clones reflect an unresolved V gene, and the others are unexplained. In this sample the table shows under 150,000 clones, just over 90% of which occur a single time. 1.5% to 2% of the sample is taken by the ten largest. The specimen was peripheral blood, collected on day 0 of AZD1222 vaccination. The receptors were gathered from an adult in good health.

This chain uses TRBV12-1 with TRBJ2-7; the table's D call TRBD2 went unverified against the DNA. TRBV12-1 is annotated as a pseudogene. The CDR3 has 16 amino acids. The CDR3 reads CASSFVPGGCSYEQYF. The CDR3 bases are TGTGCCAGCAGCTTCGTTCCGGGAGGGTGCTCCTACGAGCAGTACTTC.

The chain is built from TRBV18 and TRBJ1-5, with 9 positions matching TRBD1. The germline gives CDR1 KGHSH, CDR2 LQKENI. The length of the CDR3 is 14 residues. After removal of 5 bases from V and 4 bases from J, the junction contained 3 bases not matched to a gene. The CDR3 loop is CASSIGQGNQPQHF. The CDR3 nucleotides are TGTGCCAGCTCAATAGGACAGGGGAATCAGCCCCAGCATTTT. Looking up the rest from reference TRBV18 and TRBJ1-5 gives the full variable domain: NAGVMQNPRHLVRRRGQEARLRCSPMKGHSHVYWYRQLPEEGLKFMVYLQKENIIDESGMPKERFSAEFPKEGPSILRIQQVVRGDSAAYFCASSIGQGNQPQHFGDGTRLSIL.

This rearrangement joins TRBV30 to TRBJ2-7, with TRBD1 as a possible D gene (5 bases). V lost 6 bases, J lost 3 bases, and 15 bases lay in between. Germline assignment: CDR1 GTSNPN and CDR2 SVGIG (reference sequence). CDR3 length equals 13 residues. The CDR3 loop is CACTDSVRYEQYF. The CDR3 DNA reads TGTGCCTGCACAGACAGTGTCCGCTACGAGCAGTACTTC.

V gene TRBV9 combines with J gene TRBJ1-4; perhaps TRBD1 as D (5 bases). Per the germline V gene, CDR1 is SGDLS and CDR2 is YYNGEE. With 4 bases removed from V and 1 base from J, the gap between germline ends came to 11 bases. CDR3 size: 15 residues. CDR3 amino acids: CASSPGQLTNEKLFF. In DNA form, the CDR3 reads TGTGCCAGCAGCCCAGGACAACTAACTAATGAAAAACTGTTTTTT.

The rearrangement links TRBV6-5 to TRBJ1-5, with 8 bases identical to TRBD1. Germline V gives CDR1 MNHEY, CDR2 SVGAGI. V was pared by 6 bases and J by 2 bases, with 6 bases of the junction left unmatched. The CDR3 length is 15 residues. The CDR3 nucleotides read TGTGCCAGCAGACGGACAGGGTTCGGCAATCAGCCCCAGCATTTT. Protein product: CASRRTGFGNQPQHF.

V is TRBV7-3 and J is TRBJ1-2; D is ambiguous. CDR3 length equals 14 residues. V was trimmed by 1 base and J by 6 bases, leaving 12 bases between them. Germline V CDR1 and CDR2: SGHTA, FQGTGA. The CDR3 DNA follows: TGTGCCAGCAGCTTAAATCCCCATGGGGATGGCTACACCTTC. Amino acids: CASSLNPHGDGYTF.

The chain carries TRBV14 and TRBJ2-2; D is perhaps TRBD2 (6 bases). V lost 4 bases and J lost 9, with 12 bases in between. Germline CDR1 and CDR2: SGHDN and FVKESK. The CDR3 spans 13 residues. The CDR3 sequence is CASSREVGRELFF. In nucleotides, the CDR3 is TGTGCCAGCAGCCGGGAGGTGGGCCGGGAGCTGTTTTTT.

The chain employs TRBV5-4 and TRBJ1-4, with 9 bases aligning to TRBD1. The CDR3 is made up of 14 amino acids. The V gene's germline CDR1 is SGHNT and CDR2 YYREEE (reference sequence). Trimming took 0 bases from V and 8 from J; bases not matched to a gene: 2. The CDR3 nucleotides read TGTGCCAGCAGCTTGGACAGGGGGCCCGAAAAACTGTTTTTT. Its protein is CASSLDRGPEKLFF. Together with reference TRBV5-4 and TRBJ1-4, the CDR3 gives the full variable domain: ETGVTQSPTHLIKTRGQQVTLRCSSQSGHNTVSWYQQALGQGPQFIFQYYREEENGRGNFPPRFSGLQFPNYSSELNVNALELDDSALYLCASSLDRGPEKLFFGSGTQLSVL.

J is TRBJ1-2 and V is TRBV11-2; D unresolved. The V end lost 0 bases, the J end lost 12 bases, and 11 bases lay between the germline ends. The CDR3 loop spans 12 amino acids. Germline assignment: CDR1 SGHAT and CDR2 FQNNGV. The CDR3 nucleotides read TGTGCCAGCAGCTTAGAGGGCCACGGGGACACCTTC. Translated: CASSLEGHGDTF.